This TCR beta chain is drawn from a study of OX40 agonist ivuxolimab in advanced cancers. Study summary: Across the patients, intravenous ivuxolimab was delivered every 2 weeks at 0.01 to 10 mg/kg. Mean age about 60 years, range about 23 to 79; approximately 83% male.

CDR1 and CDR2 (germline): MDHEN, SYDVKM. Trimming took 4 bases from V and 1 from J, leaving 10 bases between them. The CDR3 consists of 14 residues. Regarding this clone: What it recognizes is unknown.

Clones were sequenced by immunoSEQ multiplex PCR, and TCRdb holds only the in-frame ones, with some missing. Of tens of thousands of clones in the sample, roughly 87% were seen once. Study outcomes and limitations: Still undetermined is the antigen specificity of the expanded peripheral T cells.

The TCR sequence derives from an adult with an advanced solid tumor such as melanoma, head and neck, liver or kidney cancer. Sequenced here: CD4+ or CD8+ T cells sorted from blood, sampled in a trial of the OX40 agonist ivuxolimab. This sequence joins TRBV28 and TRBJ1-1; D is uncertain. The CDR3 DNA reads TGTGCCAGCAGTTCATTCCAGAAGAACACTGAAGCTTTCTTT. Translation gives CASSSFQKNTEAFF.